Sequencing of this T cell receptor (beta chain) was carried out in a study of PD-1 blockade in classical Hodgkin lymphoma. For the study at large: Patients were infused with nivolumab 3 mg/kg every 2 weeks. Findings and limits, study-wide: A significant rise in TCR diversity by C4D1 was seen for CD4+ but not CD8+ cells.

Assay: immunoSEQ multiplex PCR; the TCRdb copy retains only in-frame clones and omits some. The sample lists over 60,000 clones, about 90% seen once, with 10% in the top ten. Documented time point: cycle 4 day 1 (C4D1), after about 6 weeks of nivolumab. Brentuximab vedotin exposure varied, and every patient relapsed after autologous stem cell transplantation. Germline V gene sequence: CDR1 SGHDN, CDR2 FVKESK. This CDR3 is 14 amino acids long. The V and J ends lost 8 bases and 0 bases respectively, with 8 bases between them. A note on this clone: The antigen is undetermined.

This clonotype was obtained from a human donor with classical Hodgkin lymphoma. The specimen was peripheral blood mononuclear cells (PBMCs), collected before the fourth cycle of nivolumab. The V call is TRBV14, the J call TRBJ1-6, with no clear D. In nucleotides, the CDR3 is TGTGCCAGCCGCCTGGGCTCCTATAATTCACCCCTCCACTTT. This translates into CASRLGSYNSPLHF. Together with reference TRBV14 and TRBJ1-6, the CDR3 gives the full variable domain: EAGVTQFPSHSVIEKGQTVTLRCDPISGHDNLYWYRRVMGKEIKFLLHFVKESKQDESGMPNNRFLAERTGGTYSTLKVQPAELEDSGVYFCASRLGSYNSPLHFGNGTRLTVT.